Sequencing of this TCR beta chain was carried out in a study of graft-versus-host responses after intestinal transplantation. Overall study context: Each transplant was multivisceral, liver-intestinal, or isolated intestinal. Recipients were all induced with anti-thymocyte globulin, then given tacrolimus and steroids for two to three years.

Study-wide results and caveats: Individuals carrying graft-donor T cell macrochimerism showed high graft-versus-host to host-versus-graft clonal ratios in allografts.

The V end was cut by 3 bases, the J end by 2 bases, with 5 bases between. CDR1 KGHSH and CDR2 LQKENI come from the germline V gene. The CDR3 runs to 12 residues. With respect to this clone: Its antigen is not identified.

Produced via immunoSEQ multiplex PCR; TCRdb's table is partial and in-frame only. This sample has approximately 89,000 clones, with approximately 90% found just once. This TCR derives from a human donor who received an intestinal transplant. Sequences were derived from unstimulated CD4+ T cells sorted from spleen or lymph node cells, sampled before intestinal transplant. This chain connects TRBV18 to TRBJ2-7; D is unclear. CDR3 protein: CASSPDTYEQYF. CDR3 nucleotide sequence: TGTGCCAGCTCACCTGACACCTACGAGCAGTACTTC.